What follows describes a single T cell receptor (beta chain). The sample comes from a study of blood T cell repertoires in COVID-19. Background on the study: Samples of COVID-19 (acute and convalescent) were obtained from the United States, Italy and Spain. T cells, B-cell-depleted T cells, or PBMCs provided the cDNA or gDNA that served as material.

Original data processing: Quantification of nucleated cells was approximated via reference gene primer amplification. The table came from immunoSEQ multiplex PCR; TCRdb's copy has only in-frame clones and leaves some out. V and J calls and clone size are those listed in that table; D and trimming were worked out from the DNA. The sample has approximately 260,000 clones, around 89% seen once. The germline gives CDR1 KGHSH, CDR2 LQKENI. This CDR3 comprises 16 residues. Trimming stripped 2 bases from V and 4 bases from J, with 14 bases between. The genes are TRBV18 and TRBJ1-4, with D possibly TRBD1 on 5 matching bases. The sample taken for sequencing was peripheral blood. The receptor comes from a woman in her forties with acute or convalescent COVID-19. The CDR3 reads CASSPGGADHNEKLFF. For the CDR3, the DNA is TGTGCCAGCTCACCAGGAGGGGCGGACCATAATGAAAAACTGTTTTTT. Combining the CDR3 with reference TRBV18 and TRBJ1-4 gives the whole variable domain NAGVMQNPRHLVRRRGQEARLRCSPMKGHSHVYWYRQLPEEGLKFMVYLQKENIIDESGMPKERFSAEFPKEGPSILRIQQVVRGDSAAYFCASSPGGADHNEKLFFGSGTQLSVL.